The entry that follows covers one T cell receptor beta chain sequence. The antigen remains unidentified. This record belongs to a study of cytomegalovirus exposure and HLA in healthy donors. Study-level information: Within the Caucasian-associated ancestry cluster were around 81% of the 398 genotyped donors. Study observations and caveats: The likely explanation for a cluster of highly shared sequence variants was sequencing artifact.

The PCR was carried out with 60 Vbeta primers and 13 Jbeta primers. The assay was immunoSEQ multiplex PCR, and TCRdb's table has in-frame clones only and misses some. The table shows around 150,000 clones, with roughly 80% occurring only once. The donors were healthy bone marrow donors. Germline V gene sequence: CDR1 MNHEY, CDR2 SMNVEV (reference sequence). Losses at the gene ends were 7 bases for V and 6 bases for J; bases not matched to a gene: 7. This CDR3 is 14 amino acids long. Material for sequencing was PBMCs. The sequence was collected from a man between 18 and 29 years old in good health and CMV-seropositive. The genes are TRBV27 and TRBJ1-4; 8 bases line up with TRBD1. CDR3 loop: CASKRAGGDEKLFF. The CDR3 DNA is TGTGCCAGCAAACGGGCAGGGGGCGATGAAAAACTGTTTTTT.